The 11 T cell receptor beta chains below all came from one sample that was sequenced in a study of blood T cell repertoires in COVID-19. The method was immunoSEQ multiplex PCR; TCRdb's version includes in-frame clones alone and lacks a portion of them. The sample lists about 250,000 clones, 85% to 90% occurring once. Sequenced: PBMCs or T cells enriched from blood (not recorded which). These receptors originate from a man aged 40-55 years who had recovered from COVID-19.

This rearrangement joins TRBV4-1 to TRBJ2-5; the match to TRBD2 covers 7 bases. The V and J ends lost 4 bases and 1 base, in that order; junction bases with no gene match: 12. The CDR3 consists of 17 residues. From germline, CDR1 is MGHRA and CDR2 YSYEKL. The CDR3 sequence: CASSPTGGGRGQETQYF. For the CDR3, the DNA is TGCGCCAGCAGCCCAACCGGGGGAGGGAGGGGCCAAGAGACCCAGTACTTC.

V usage is TRBV4-1 and J usage is TRBJ2-3, with 12 bases identical to TRBD2. V lost 0 bases, J lost 0 bases, and 4 bases stayed unmatched. The germline CDR1 and CDR2 sequences are MGHRA and YSYEKL. The length of the CDR3 is 18 residues. The CDR3 here is CASSQETSGGTSTDTQYF. The CDR3 nucleotides are TGCGCCAGCAGCCAAGAAACTAGCGGGGGGACTAGCACAGATACGCAGTATTTT.

The chain couples TRBV4-2 to TRBJ2-1; D is possibly TRBD2 (6 bases). The V end lost 1 base, the J end lost 3 bases, and 10 bases lay between the germline ends. CDR1 and CDR2 from the germline V gene are LGHNA and YNFKEQ. This CDR3 contains 15 residues. The CDR3 sequence: CASSQGTTYYNEQFF. The CDR3 region has the DNA TGTGCCAGCAGCCAAGGGACTACCTACTACAATGAGCAGTTCTTC.

This chain joins TRBV3-1 (or the pseudogene TRBV3-2) and TRBJ2-7; 10 bases align to TRBD2. Germline CDR1 is LGHDT and CDR2 is YNNKEL (reference sequence). The ends lost 4 bases at V and 7 bases at J; junction bases unmatched: 16. This CDR3 region has 17 residues. CDR3: CASSPLGRPSGRSEQYF. CDR3 DNA: TGTGCCAGCAGCCCCCTGGGCCGTCCTAGCGGGAGAAGTGAGCAGTACTTC.

The V gene is TRBV21-1, the J gene TRBJ1-3; the tabulated D call, TRBD1, remains unverified against the DNA. TRBV21-1 is tagged as a pseudogene. This CDR3 is 16 amino acids long. CDR3 coding DNA: TGTGCCAGCTCACCGGGACAGGGGCACTCTGGAAACACCATATATTTT. This sequence encodes CASSPGQGHSGNTIYF.

The rearrangement uses TRBV7-6 and TRBJ2-7; D gene unclear. Germline values: CDR1 SGHVS, CDR2 FNYEAQ. The CDR3 extends over 11 amino acids. The V end was cut by 4 bases, the J end by 7 bases, with 8 bases between. CDR3 protein: CASSSGWEQYF. DNA of the CDR3: TGTGCCAGCAGCTCCGGGTGGGAGCAGTACTTC.

The chain couples TRBV11-3 to TRBJ2-1, with 8 bases identical to TRBD2. The CDR3 covers 16 residues. V lost 3 bases to trimming and J lost 3 bases; unmatched junction nucleotides: 7. Germline V gene sequence: CDR1 SGHNT, CDR2 YENEEA. The CDR3 loop is CASSLGLAGFYNEQFF. The CDR3 bases are TGTGCCAGCAGCTTGGGCCTAGCGGGCTTCTACAATGAGCAGTTCTTC.

The V gene is TRBV4-2, the J gene TRBJ1-2, with D unresolved. Trimming removed 8 bases from V and 4 bases from J, with 23 bases in between. The CDR3 spans 16 residues. Germline loops: CDR1 LGHNA, CDR2 YNFKEQ. The CDR3 region is CASGAETGGNTYGYTF. The CDR3 region has the DNA TGTGCCAGCGGTGCGGAAACCGGAGGGAACACCTATGGCTACACCTTC.

The CDR3 DNA follows: TGTGCCAGCAAGTCCCCGGGGGGCTACACCTTC. Translating gives CASKSPGGYTF. The chain employs TRBV6-5 and TRBJ1-2; D gene ambiguous. This CDR3 spans 11 amino acids. Germline V gene sequence: CDR1 MNHEY, CDR2 SVGAGI. V was cut by 7 bases and J by 8 bases, with 11 bases left in between.

The chain uses TRBV7-8 and TRBJ1-1; possibly TRBD1 for D (6 bases). Trimming pared 3 bases from V and 5 bases from J, leaving 13 bases between. Germline V gene data show CDR1 as SGHVS and CDR2 as FQNEAQ. This CDR3 region has 14 residues. The CDR3 nucleotides read TGTGCCAGCAGCTTCGGGGGGCGCGGAACTGAAGCTTTCTTT. Residues: CASSFGGRGTEAFF.

The rearrangement links TRBV20-1 to TRBJ1-1; D may be TRBD1 (6 bases). V lost 3 bases to trimming and J lost 3 bases, with 17 bases between them. Germline V gene lookup returns CDR1 DFQATT and CDR2 SNEGSKA (reference sequence). The CDR3 covers 15 residues. CDR3 sequence (DNA): TGCAGTGCTAGTTTTATGGGGGCCGGGGACACTGAAGCTTTCTTT. This translates into CSASFMGAGDTEAFF.